These 6 T cell receptor beta chains came from one sample sequenced in a study of preoperative IRX-2 immunotherapy in early breast cancer. Only in-frame clones appear in the TCRdb table, and some are missing; sequencing was by immunoSEQ multiplex PCR. There are about 25,000 clones in the sample; roughly 96% occur only once, and 15% to 20% lies in the top ten. Treatment indicated: preoperative locoregional IRX-2 cytokine immunotherapy. The sample here was tumor tissue, taken after IRX-2 immunotherapy. The receptors come from a human donor with breast cancer.

The chain has TRBV7-9 and TRBJ1-1; maybe TRBD1 (6 bases). Germline-derived CDR1 and CDR2 are SEHNR and FQNEAQ (reference sequence). The CDR3 extends over 14 amino acids. The germline V and J ends were trimmed by 2 bases and 5 bases, with 12 bases remaining between them. The chain's CDR3 is CASSLTGRGTEAFF. In DNA, the CDR3 is TGTGCCAGCAGCTTAACAGGGAGAGGAACTGAAGCTTTCTTT.

V and J are TRBV6-1 and TRBJ1-2, with D possibly TRBD1 on 5 matching bases. Germline lookup yields CDR1 MNHNS and CDR2 SASEGT. The CDR3 is 15 amino acids. V lost 2 bases and J lost 4, with 14 bases in between. CDR3 DNA: TGTGCCAGCAGTGAATCTCCAGGGATCTTCTATGGCTACACCTTC. Translation gives CASSESPGIFYGYTF.

V is TRBV19 and J is TRBJ2-7, with TRBD1 matching 12 bases. V trimming: 8 bases; J trimming: 5 bases; junction bases outside the gene matches: 7. The CDR3 extends over 14 amino acids. CDR1 and CDR2 from the germline V gene are LNHDA and SQIVND (reference sequence). The CDR3 region is CASQPGQGADEQYF. CDR3 bases: TGTGCCAGTCAACCGGGACAGGGGGCCGACGAGCAGTACTTC.

The V gene is TRBV10-1, the J gene TRBJ2-1, with a tentative D call TRBD2 (5 bases). Trimming pared 5 bases from V and 6 bases from J, leaving 17 bases between. The CDR3 loop spans 15 amino acids. Germline assignment: CDR1 WNHNN and CDR2 SYGVQD (reference sequence). CDR3 in DNA: TGCGCCAGCAGTAAGGCTAGCCGCACTAGCAATGAGCAGTTCTTC. Residues: CASSKASRTSNEQFF.

The chain combines TRBV2 with TRBJ2-2; D is unclear. With 2 bases removed from V and 5 bases from J, the gap between germline ends came to 3 bases. Germline V gene data show CDR1 as SNHLY and CDR2 as FYNNEI. The CDR3 extends over 12 amino acids. CDR3 region: CASSEYTGELFF. The CDR3 bases are TGTGCCAGCAGTGAATATACCGGGGAGCTGTTTTTT.

The chain links TRBV2 to TRBJ2-2; TRBD2 matches at 7 bases. Trimming cost V 8 bases and J 7 bases; bases outside gene matches: 10. CDR1 and CDR2 from the germline V gene are SNHLY and FYNNEI. The CDR3 totals 14 residues. The CDR3 protein is CASVPSGRGGELFF. The CDR3 DNA reads as TGTGCCAGCGTACCTTCGGGGAGGGGCGGGGAGCTGTTTTTT.